This T cell receptor (beta chain) was obtained from a study of T cell responses to AZD1222 COVID-19 vaccine. As regards this clone: Its specificity is not known.

The table came from immunoSEQ multiplex PCR; TCRdb's copy has only in-frame clones and leaves some out. The sample carries approximately 170,000 clones, 85% to 95% recorded once. Study-level points and caveats: Reports indicate that nearly half of spike-specific TCRs are directed at unmutated variant regions. Mostly white British, mostly female donors; authors suggested clonal diversity may be underestimated.

Per germline, CDR1 SGHTA and CDR2 FQGNSA. CDR3 size: 15 residues. V was trimmed by 2 bases and J by 1 base, leaving 12 bases between them. The sequencing used peripheral blood, collected on day 0 of AZD1222 vaccination. The rearrangement uses TRBV7-2 and TRBJ2-7, with D possibly matching TRBD2 (5 bases). The sequence was collected from an adult in good health. This chain's CDR3 is CASSLSASPSYEQYF. CDR3 DNA sequence: TGTGCCAGCAGCTTAAGCGCTAGCCCATCCTACGAGCAGTACTTC.